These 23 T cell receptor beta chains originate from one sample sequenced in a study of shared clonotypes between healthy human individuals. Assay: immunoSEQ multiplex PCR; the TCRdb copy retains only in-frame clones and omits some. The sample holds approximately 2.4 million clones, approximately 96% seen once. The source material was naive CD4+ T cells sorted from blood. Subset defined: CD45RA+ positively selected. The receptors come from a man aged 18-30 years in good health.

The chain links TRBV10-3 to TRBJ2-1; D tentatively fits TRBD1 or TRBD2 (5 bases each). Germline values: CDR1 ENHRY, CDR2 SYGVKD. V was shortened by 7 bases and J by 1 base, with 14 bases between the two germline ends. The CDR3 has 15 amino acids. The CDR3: CAINRGAESYNEQFF. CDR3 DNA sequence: TGTGCCATCAATAGAGGGGCAGAATCCTACAATGAGCAGTTCTTC.

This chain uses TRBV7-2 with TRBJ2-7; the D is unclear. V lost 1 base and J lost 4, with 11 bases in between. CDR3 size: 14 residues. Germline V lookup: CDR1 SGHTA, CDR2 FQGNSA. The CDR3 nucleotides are TGTGCCAGCAGCTTAGTAAGCATAACTTACGAGCAGTACTTC. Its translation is CASSLVSITYEQYF. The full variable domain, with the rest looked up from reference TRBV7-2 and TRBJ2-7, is GAGVSQSPSNKVTEKGKDVELRCDPISGHTALYWYRQSLGQGLEFLIYFQGNSAPDKSGLPSDRFSAERTGGSVSTLTIQRTQQEDSAVYLCASSLVSITYEQYFGPGTRLTVT.

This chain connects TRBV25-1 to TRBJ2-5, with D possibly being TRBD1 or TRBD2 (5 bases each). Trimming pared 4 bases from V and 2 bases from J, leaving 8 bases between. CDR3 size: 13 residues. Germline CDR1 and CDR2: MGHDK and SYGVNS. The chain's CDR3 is CASSGGIQETQYF. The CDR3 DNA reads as TGTGCCAGCAGTGGGGGGATTCAAGAGACCCAGTACTTC.

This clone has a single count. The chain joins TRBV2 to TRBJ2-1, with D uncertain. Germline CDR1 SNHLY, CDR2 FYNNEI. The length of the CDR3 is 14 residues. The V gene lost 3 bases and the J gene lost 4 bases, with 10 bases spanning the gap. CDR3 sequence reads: CASSDKLSYNEQFF. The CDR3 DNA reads TGTGCCAGCAGTGACAAGTTGAGTTACAATGAGCAGTTCTTC. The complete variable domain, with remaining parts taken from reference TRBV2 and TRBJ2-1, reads EPEVTQTPSHQVTQMGQEVILRCVPISNHLYFYWYRQILGQKVEFLVSFYNNEISEKSEIFDDQFSVERPDGSNFTLKIRSTKLEDSAMYFCASSDKLSYNEQFFGPGTRLTVL.

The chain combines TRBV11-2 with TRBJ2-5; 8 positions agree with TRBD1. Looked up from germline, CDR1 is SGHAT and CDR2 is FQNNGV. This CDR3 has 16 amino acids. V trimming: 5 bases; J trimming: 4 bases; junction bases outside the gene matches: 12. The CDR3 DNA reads TGTGCCAGCAGCATTAACGGACAGGGTGGACGAGAGACCCAGTACTTC. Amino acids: CASSINGQGGRETQYF.

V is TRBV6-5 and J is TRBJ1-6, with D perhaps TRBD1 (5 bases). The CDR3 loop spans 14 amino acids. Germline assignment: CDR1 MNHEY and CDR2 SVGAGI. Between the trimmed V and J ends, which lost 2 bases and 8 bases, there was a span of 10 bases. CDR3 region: CASSYQQEYSPLHF. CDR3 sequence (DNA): TGTGCCAGCAGTTACCAACAGGAGTATTCACCCCTCCACTTT.

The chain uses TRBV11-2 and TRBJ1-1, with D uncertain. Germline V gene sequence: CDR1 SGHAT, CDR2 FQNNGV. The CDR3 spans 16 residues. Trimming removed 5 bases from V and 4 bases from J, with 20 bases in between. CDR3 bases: TGTGCCAGCAGCCCTCAATCGGGTTTGTTGAGCACTGAAGCTTTCTTT. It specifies CASSPQSGLLSTEAFF.

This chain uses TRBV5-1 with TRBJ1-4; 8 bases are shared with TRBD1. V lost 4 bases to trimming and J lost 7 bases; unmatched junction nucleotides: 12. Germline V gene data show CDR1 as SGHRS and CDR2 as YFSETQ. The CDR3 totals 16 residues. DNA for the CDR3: TGCGCCAGCAGCCTAGGGACAGGCTCGGAGTCTGAAAAACTGTTTTTT. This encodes CASSLGTGSESEKLFF.

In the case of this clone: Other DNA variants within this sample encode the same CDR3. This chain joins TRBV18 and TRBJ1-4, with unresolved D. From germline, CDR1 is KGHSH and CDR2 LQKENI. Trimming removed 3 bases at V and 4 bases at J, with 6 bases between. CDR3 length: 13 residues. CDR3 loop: CASSPGVNEKLFF. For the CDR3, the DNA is TGTGCCAGCTCACCTGGGGTTAATGAAAAACTGTTTTTT.

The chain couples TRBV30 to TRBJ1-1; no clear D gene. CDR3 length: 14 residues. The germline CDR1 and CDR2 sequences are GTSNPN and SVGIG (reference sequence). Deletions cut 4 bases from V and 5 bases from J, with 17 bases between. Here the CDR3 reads CAWMGMGLLTEAFF. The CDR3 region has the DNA TGTGCCTGGATGGGAATGGGCCTTTTAACTGAAGCTTTCTTT.

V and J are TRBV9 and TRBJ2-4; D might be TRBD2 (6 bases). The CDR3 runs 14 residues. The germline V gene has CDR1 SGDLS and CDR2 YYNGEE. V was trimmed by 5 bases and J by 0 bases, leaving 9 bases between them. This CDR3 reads CASSGGVAKNIQYF. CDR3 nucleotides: TGTGCCAGCAGTGGAGGGGTAGCCAAAAACATTCAGTACTTC.

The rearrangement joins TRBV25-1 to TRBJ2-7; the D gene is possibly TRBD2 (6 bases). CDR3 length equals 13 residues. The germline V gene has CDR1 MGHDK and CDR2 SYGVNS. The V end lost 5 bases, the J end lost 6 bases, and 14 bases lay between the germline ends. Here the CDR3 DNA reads TGTGCCAGCAGTCGGTCACCGGGAGTCGAGCAGTACTTC. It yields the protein CASSRSPGVEQYF.

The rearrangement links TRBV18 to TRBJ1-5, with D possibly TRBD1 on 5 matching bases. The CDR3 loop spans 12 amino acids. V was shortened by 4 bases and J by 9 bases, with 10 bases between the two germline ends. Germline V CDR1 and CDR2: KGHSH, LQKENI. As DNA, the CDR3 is TGTGCCAGCTCACTTGCCGACAGGCCCCAGCATTTT. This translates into CASSLADRPQHF.

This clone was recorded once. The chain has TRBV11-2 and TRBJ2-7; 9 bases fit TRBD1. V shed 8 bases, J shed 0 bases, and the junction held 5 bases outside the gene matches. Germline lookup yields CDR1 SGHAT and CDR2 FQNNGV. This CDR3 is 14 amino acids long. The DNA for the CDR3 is TGTGCCAGCTCAAGGACAGGGGTCTCCTACGAGCAGTACTTC. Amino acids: CASSRTGVSYEQYF.

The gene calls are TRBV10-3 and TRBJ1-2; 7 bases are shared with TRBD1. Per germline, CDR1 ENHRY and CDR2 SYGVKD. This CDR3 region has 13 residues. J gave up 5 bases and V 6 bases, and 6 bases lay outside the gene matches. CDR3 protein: CAIRDRQEYGYTF. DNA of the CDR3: TGTGCCATCAGGGACAGGCAAGAGTATGGCTACACCTTC.

CDR3 coding DNA: TGTGCCAGTAGTATCCCCCCAGGGATCGCCTATAATTCACCCCTCCACTTT. Its translation: CASSIPPGIAYNSPLHF. The chain combines TRBV19 with TRBJ1-6, with D perhaps matching TRBD1 (5 bases). Trimming cost V 3 bases and J 2 bases, with 14 bases left between them. The length of the CDR3 is 17 residues. CDR1 and CDR2 (germline): LNHDA, SQIVND (reference sequence).

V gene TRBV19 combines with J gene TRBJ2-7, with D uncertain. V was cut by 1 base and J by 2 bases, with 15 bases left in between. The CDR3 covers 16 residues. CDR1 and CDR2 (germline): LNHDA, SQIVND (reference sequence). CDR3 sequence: CASSIGKRQGPYEQYF. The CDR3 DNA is TGTGCCAGTAGTATAGGTAAGCGACAAGGACCCTACGAGCAGTACTTC.

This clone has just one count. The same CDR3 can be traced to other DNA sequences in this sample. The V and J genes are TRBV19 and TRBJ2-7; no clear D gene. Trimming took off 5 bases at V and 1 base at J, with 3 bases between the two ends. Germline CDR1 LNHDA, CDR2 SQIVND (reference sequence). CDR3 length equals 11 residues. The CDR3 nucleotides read TGTGCCAGTAGTCAGTCCTACGAGCAGTACTTC. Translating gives CASSQSYEQYF.

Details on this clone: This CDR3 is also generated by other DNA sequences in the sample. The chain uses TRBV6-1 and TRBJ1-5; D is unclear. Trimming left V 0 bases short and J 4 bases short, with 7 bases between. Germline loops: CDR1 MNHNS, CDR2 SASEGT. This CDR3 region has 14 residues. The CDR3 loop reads CASSEAGGNQPQHF. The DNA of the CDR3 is TGTGCCAGCAGTGAAGCAGGAGGGAATCAGCCCCAGCATTTT.

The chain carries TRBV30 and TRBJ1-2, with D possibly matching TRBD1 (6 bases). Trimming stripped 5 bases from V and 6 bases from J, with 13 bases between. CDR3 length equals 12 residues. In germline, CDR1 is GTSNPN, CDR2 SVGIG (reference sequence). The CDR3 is CAWGQILDGYTF. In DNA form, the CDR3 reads TGTGCCTGGGGACAGATCCTTGATGGCTACACCTTC.

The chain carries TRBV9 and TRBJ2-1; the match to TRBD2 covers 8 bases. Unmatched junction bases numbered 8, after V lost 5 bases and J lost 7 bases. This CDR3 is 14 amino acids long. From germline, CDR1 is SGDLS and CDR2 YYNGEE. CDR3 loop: CASSELAVSNEQFF. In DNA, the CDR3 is TGTGCCAGCAGTGAACTAGCGGTCTCTAATGAGCAGTTCTTC.

CDR3 in DNA: TGTGCCAGCAGCCAAGGGAGCAAAGCTTTCTTT. This codes for CASSQGSKAFF. The chain carries TRBV14 and TRBJ1-1; D is undetermined. CDR3 length equals 11 residues. CDR1 SGHDN and CDR2 FVKESK come from the germline V gene. V was cut by 1 base and J by 9 bases, with 6 bases left in between. The full variable domain, completed using reference TRBV14 and TRBJ1-1, is EAGVTQFPSHSVIEKGQTVTLRCDPISGHDNLYWYRRVMGKEIKFLLHFVKESKQDESGMPNNRFLAERTGGTYSTLKVQPAELEDSGVYFCASSQGSKAFFGQGTRLTVV.

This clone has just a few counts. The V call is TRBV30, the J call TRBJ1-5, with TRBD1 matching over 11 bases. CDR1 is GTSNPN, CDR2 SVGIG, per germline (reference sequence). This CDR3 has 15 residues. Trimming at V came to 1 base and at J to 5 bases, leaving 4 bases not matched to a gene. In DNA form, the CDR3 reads TGTGCCTGGAGTGCTAGGACAGGGGGCTATCAGCCCCAGCATTTT. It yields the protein CAWSARTGGYQPQHF.